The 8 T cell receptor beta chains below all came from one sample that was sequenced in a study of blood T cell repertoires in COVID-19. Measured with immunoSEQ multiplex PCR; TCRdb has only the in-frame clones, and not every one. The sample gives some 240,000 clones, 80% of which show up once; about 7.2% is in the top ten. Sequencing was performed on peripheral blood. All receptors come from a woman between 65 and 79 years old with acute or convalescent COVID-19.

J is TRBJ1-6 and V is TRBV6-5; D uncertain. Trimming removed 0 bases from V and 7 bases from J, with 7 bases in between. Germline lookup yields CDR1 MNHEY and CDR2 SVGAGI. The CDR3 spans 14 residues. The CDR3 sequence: CASSYSIQNSPLHF. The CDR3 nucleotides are TGTGCCAGCAGTTACTCGATTCAGAATTCACCCCTCCACTTT.

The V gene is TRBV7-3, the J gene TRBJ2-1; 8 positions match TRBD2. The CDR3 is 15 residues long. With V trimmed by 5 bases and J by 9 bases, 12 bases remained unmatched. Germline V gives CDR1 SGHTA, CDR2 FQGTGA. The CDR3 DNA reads TGTGCCAGCAGCATCAGTAGCGGGGTAATAGGTGAGCAGTTCTTC. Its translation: CASSISSGVIGEQFF. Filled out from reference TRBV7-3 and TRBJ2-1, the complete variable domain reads GAGVSQTPSNKVTEKGKYVELRCDPISGHTALYWYRQSLGQGPEFLIYFQGTGAADDSGLPNDRFFAVRPEGSVSTLKIQRTERGDSAVYLCASSISSGVIGEQFFGPGTRLTVL.

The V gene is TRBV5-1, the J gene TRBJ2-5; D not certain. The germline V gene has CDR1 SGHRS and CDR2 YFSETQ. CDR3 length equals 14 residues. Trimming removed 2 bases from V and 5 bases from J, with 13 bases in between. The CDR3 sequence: CASSFGFGVETQYF. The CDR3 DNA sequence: TGCGCCAGCAGCTTCGGGTTCGGAGTGGAGACCCAGTACTTC.

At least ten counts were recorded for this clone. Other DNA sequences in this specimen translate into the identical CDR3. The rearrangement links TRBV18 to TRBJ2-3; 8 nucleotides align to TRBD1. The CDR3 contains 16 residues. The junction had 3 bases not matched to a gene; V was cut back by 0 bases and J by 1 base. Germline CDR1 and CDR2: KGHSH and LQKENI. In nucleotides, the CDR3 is TGTGCCAGCTCACCACCGGCAGGGGGCGGCACAGATACGCAGTATTTT. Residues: CASSPPAGGGTDTQYF.

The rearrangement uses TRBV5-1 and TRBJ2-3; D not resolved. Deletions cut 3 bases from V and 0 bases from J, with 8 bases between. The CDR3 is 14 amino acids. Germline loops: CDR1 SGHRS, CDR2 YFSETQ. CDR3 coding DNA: TGCGCCAGCAGCTCTCGGTCCAGCACAGATACGCAGTATTTT. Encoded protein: CASSSRSSTDTQYF.

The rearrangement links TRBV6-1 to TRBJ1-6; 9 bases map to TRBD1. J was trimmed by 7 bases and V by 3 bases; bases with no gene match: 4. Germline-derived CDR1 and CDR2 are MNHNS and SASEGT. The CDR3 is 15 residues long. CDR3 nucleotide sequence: TGTGCCAGCAGTGACCCGGACAGGGGAAATTCACCCCTCCACTTT. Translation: CASSDPDRGNSPLHF.

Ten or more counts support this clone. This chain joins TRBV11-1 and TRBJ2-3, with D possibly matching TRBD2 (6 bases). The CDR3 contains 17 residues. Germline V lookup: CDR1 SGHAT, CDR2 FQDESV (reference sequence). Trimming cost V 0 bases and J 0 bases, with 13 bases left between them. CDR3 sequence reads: CASSLAAGLPSTDTQYF. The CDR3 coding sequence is TGTGCCAGCAGCTTAGCTGCGGGGCTACCAAGCACAGATACGCAGTATTTT.

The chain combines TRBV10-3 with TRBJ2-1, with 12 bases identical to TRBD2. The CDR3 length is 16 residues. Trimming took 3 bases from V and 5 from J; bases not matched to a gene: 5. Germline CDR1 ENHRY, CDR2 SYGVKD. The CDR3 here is CAISDRTSGVNNEQFF. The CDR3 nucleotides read TGTGCCATCAGTGACCGGACTAGCGGGGTTAACAATGAGCAGTTCTTC.